One sample yielded the 14 T cell receptor beta chains listed below, sequenced in a study of blood T cell repertoires in COVID-19. The repertoire was sequenced with immunoSEQ multiplex PCR; TCRdb's copy has only in-frame clones and lacks some. There are about 270,000 clones in the sample; around nine tenths occur only once, and around 8.8% lies in the top ten. Material for sequencing was peripheral blood. The receptors were gathered from a middle-aged man with active or convalescent COVID-19.

The count of this clone is one. The rearrangement joins TRBV24-1 to TRBJ2-1, with D possibly being TRBD2 (7 bases). The CDR3 length is 16 residues. The V gene lost 1 base and the J gene lost 8 bases, with 17 bases spanning the gap. CDR1 is KGHDR, CDR2 SFDVKD, per germline. The CDR3 region is CATSDFGGRSGDEQFF. The CDR3 DNA reads TGTGCCACCAGTGATTTCGGGGGGCGTTCCGGCGATGAGCAGTTCTTC.

The genes are TRBV27 and TRBJ1-1, with D perhaps TRBD1 (5 bases). The V gene's germline CDR1 is MNHEY and CDR2 SMNVEV (reference sequence). There are 13 residues in the CDR3. The V end was cut by 3 bases, the J end by 8 bases, with 13 bases between. CDR3 region: CASSLNVRQEAFF. The DNA of the CDR3 is TGTGCCAGCAGTTTGAATGTGAGACAGGAAGCTTTCTTT.

The chain links TRBV12-3 or TRBV12-4 to TRBJ2-7, with no clear D. CDR3 length: 13 amino acids. The ends were cut back, 1 base at V and 3 bases at J, with 7 bases in the middle. As DNA, the CDR3 is TGTGCCAGCAGTTTAGAACTGATCTACGAGCAGTACTTC. This gives the protein CASSLELIYEQYF.

The chain couples TRBV5-1 to TRBJ2-7, with 12 nucleotides matching TRBD1. V lost 5 bases to trimming and J lost 3 bases; unmatched junction nucleotides: 9. The CDR3 sequence is 16 residues long. Germline V gene sequence: CDR1 SGHRS, CDR2 YFSETQ. CDR3 sequence: CASRGTGGACCYEQYF. The CDR3 DNA sequence: TGCGCCAGCAGGGGGACAGGGGGCGCTTGTTGCTACGAGCAGTACTTC.

V usage is TRBV28 and J usage is TRBJ1-4; perhaps TRBD1 as D (6 bases). Trimming stripped 7 bases from V and 8 bases from J, with 11 bases between. The CDR3 sequence is 12 residues long. The germline gives CDR1 MDHEN, CDR2 SYDVKM. CDR3 sequence reads: CASTQGQEKLFF. CDR3 sequence (DNA): TGTGCCAGCACACAGGGTCAAGAAAAACTGTTTTTT.

This clone has just a few counts. The V gene is TRBV24-1, the J gene TRBJ1-5; TRBD1 matches at 10 bases. Per the germline V gene, CDR1 is KGHDR and CDR2 is SFDVKD. This CDR3 is built from 13 residues. The V gene end was trimmed by 10 bases and the J gene end by 4 bases; junction bases not matched to a gene: 3. The CDR3 sequence is CATGTGDNQPQHF. CDR3 nucleotides: TGTGCCACTGGGACAGGGGATAATCAGCCCCAGCATTTT.

The chain employs TRBV9 and TRBJ1-5, with a weak D call TRBD1 (6 bases). With 0 bases removed from V and 4 bases from J, the gap between germline ends came to 17 bases. CDR3 length equals 17 residues. CDR1 and CDR2 from the germline V gene are SGDLS and YYNGEE. The CDR3 sequence is CASSVEGGGFLNQPQHF. CDR3 bases: TGTGCCAGCAGCGTAGAGGGGGGAGGGTTTCTAAATCAGCCCCAGCATTTT.

The chain combines TRBV5-1 with TRBJ2-7; tentative D call: TRBD1 (5 bases). This CDR3 comprises 13 residues. V lost 0 bases to trimming and J lost 7 bases, with 11 bases between them. Germline V gene data show CDR1 as SGHRS and CDR2 as YFSETQ. As DNA, the CDR3 is TGCGCCAGCAGCTTGGTCCGACAGTTGGAGCAGTACTTC. Encoded protein: CASSLVRQLEQYF.

The chain joins TRBV7-9 to TRBJ2-1, with D unresolved. Deletions cut 0 bases from V and 8 bases from J, with 8 bases between. Germline V CDR1 and CDR2: SEHNR, FQNEAQ (reference sequence). The CDR3 has 13 amino acids. The CDR3 bases are TGTGCCAGCAGCTTAGCGGGTGGGCATGAGCAGTTCTTC. This gives the protein CASSLAGGHEQFF.

The rearrangement links TRBV28 to TRBJ2-7; 9 bases align to TRBD1. The CDR3 has 16 residues. Looked up from germline, CDR1 is MDHEN and CDR2 is SYDVKM. The ends lost 8 bases at V and 0 bases at J; junction bases unmatched: 11. The CDR3 DNA follows: TGTGCCAGCCGGGACAGGGATAAACCCCCCTCCTACGAGCAGTACTTC. Its protein product is CASRDRDKPPSYEQYF. Using reference TRBV28 and TRBJ2-7 for the parts outside the CDR3, the full variable domain is DVKVTQSSRYLVKRTGEKVFLECVQDMDHENMFWYRQDPGLGLRLIYFSYDVKMKEKGDIPEGYSVSREKKERFSLILESASTNQTSMYLCASRDRDKPPSYEQYFGPGTRLTVT.

The chain couples TRBV4-1 to TRBJ2-1, with 9 bases fitting TRBD2. V shed 4 bases and J 4 bases; nucleotides not matched to a gene: 8. The CDR3 length is 16 residues. Germline assignment: CDR1 MGHRA and CDR2 YSYEKL. CDR3 DNA sequence: TGCGCCAGCAGCCCAGAGGGACTAGCCGAGTACAATGAGCAGTTCTTC. As protein: CASSPEGLAEYNEQFF.

The J gene is TRBJ1-1, the V gene TRBV30; the D gene is possibly TRBD1 (6 bases). The germline CDR1 and CDR2 sequences are GTSNPN and SVGIG (reference sequence). Trimming took off 3 bases at V and 0 bases at J, with 11 bases between the two ends. The CDR3 loop spans 14 amino acids. The CDR3 is CAWRKTGLNTEAFF. CDR3 DNA: TGTGCCTGGAGAAAAACAGGGCTGAACACTGAAGCTTTCTTT.

The chain links TRBV7-3 to TRBJ2-3; 16 positions agree with TRBD2. Germline V lookup: CDR1 SGHTA, CDR2 FQGTGA. The CDR3 spans 17 residues. V was pared by 8 bases and J by 0 bases, with 5 bases of the junction left unmatched. CDR3 in amino acids: CASEGLAGGSSTDTQYF. CDR3 coding DNA: TGTGCCAGCGAGGGACTAGCGGGAGGGTCTAGCACAGATACGCAGTATTTT.

The chain combines TRBV19 with TRBJ2-1; 9 nucleotides agree with TRBD1. Losses at the gene ends were 5 bases for V and 7 bases for J; bases not matched to a gene: 9. The length of the CDR3 is 15 residues. CDR1 and CDR2 (germline): LNHDA, SQIVND (reference sequence). The CDR3 sequence is CASSSRTGVLNEQFF. The CDR3 DNA follows: TGTGCCAGTAGTTCAAGGACAGGGGTTCTTAATGAGCAGTTCTTC.